The 5 T cell receptor beta chains reported below all come from one sample, sequenced in a study of CD8+ T cells in alopecia areata. Following RNA extraction, reverse transcription yielded cDNA that acted as the sequencing template. The data were produced by immunoSEQ multiplex PCR, yet TCRdb's version contains in-frame clones alone and is incomplete. The data contain around 100,000 clones, roughly half of them seen just once; the ten biggest clones take up 8.8%. The specimen sequenced was CD4+ T cells sorted from blood. Source of these receptors: a human donor in good health.

The CDR3 bases are TGTGCCTGGAGAGGACCGATTACCGGGGAGCTGTTTTTT. Translating it yields CAWRGPITGELFF. This chain joins TRBV30 and TRBJ2-2; D is ambiguous. This CDR3 contains 13 residues. Per the germline V gene, CDR1 is GTSNPN and CDR2 is SVGIG (reference sequence). The V and J ends lost 3 bases and 5 bases respectively, with 10 bases between them.

CDR3 DNA sequence: TGCGCCAGCAGCCCAGGACTAGCGGGGACCCCTAGCACAGATACGCAGTATTTT. This codes for CASSPGLAGTPSTDTQYF. The V and J genes are TRBV4-1 and TRBJ2-3; 12 bases align to TRBD2. Germline V gives CDR1 MGHRA, CDR2 YSYEKL. The CDR3 is made up of 18 amino acids. After removal of 4 bases from V and 0 bases from J, the junction contained 8 bases not matched to a gene.

The CDR3 here is CAWGRYSGRDSGANVLTF. CDR3 DNA sequence: TGTGCCTGGGGGCGGTATTCGGGACGGGATTCTGGGGCCAACGTCCTGACTTTC. This chain uses TRBV30 with TRBJ2-6, with D perhaps assigned TRBD1 or TRBD2 (5 bases each). Germline V gene lookup returns CDR1 GTSNPN and CDR2 SVGIG (reference sequence). The CDR3 totals 18 residues. V was pared by 5 bases and J by 1 base, with 21 bases between.

The chain combines TRBV29-1 with TRBJ2-3; unclear D gene. CDR1 is SQVTM, CDR2 ANQGSEA, per germline. V was clipped by 7 bases and J by 6 bases, with 11 bases between them. This CDR3 has 11 amino acids. The DNA for the CDR3 is TGCAGCGGGAAGTCGATGGATACGCAGTATTTT. Its protein product is CSGKSMDTQYF.

The J gene is TRBJ1-2, the V gene TRBV29-1; D call uncertain. Germline CDR1 reads SQVTM; CDR2 reads ANQGSEA. The CDR3 covers 12 residues. Trimming took 4 bases from V and 8 from J, leaving 14 bases between them. CDR3 nucleotide sequence: TGCAGCGTTGGTATAAGGGAGGTCGGCTACACCTTC. It specifies CSVGIREVGYTF.